The 19 T cell receptor beta chains reported below all come from one sample, sequenced in a study of blood T cell repertoires in COVID-19. Profiled with immunoSEQ multiplex PCR; TCRdb holds only in-frame clones, not every one. The profile shows about 76,000 clones, 91% of them singletons. Specimen: peripheral blood. Every receptor here comes from a human donor in a cohort sampled during active COVID-19.

The CDR3 nucleotides read TGTGCCAGCAGCCAGGACAGGCGAACCTCGGCTGGCTACACCTTC. Protein: CASSQDRRTSAGYTF. The rearrangement links TRBV14 to TRBJ1-2; 7 bases map to TRBD1. The V gene end was trimmed by 3 bases and the J gene end by 7 bases; junction bases not matched to a gene: 11. Germline loops: CDR1 SGHDN, CDR2 FVKESK. The CDR3 runs 15 residues.

The chain links TRBV7-9 to TRBJ2-7; maybe TRBD1 (6 bases). CDR3 length: 12 amino acids. V was shortened by 5 bases and J by 3 bases, with 8 bases between the two germline ends. CDR1 is SEHNR, CDR2 FQNEAQ, per germline (reference sequence). CDR3 protein: CASSQQGYEQYF. The CDR3 DNA reads TGTGCCAGCAGCCAACAGGGCTACGAGCAGTACTTC.

The count of this clone is one. This chain links TRBV19 with TRBJ1-5, with D perhaps matching TRBD1 (5 bases). Per germline, CDR1 LNHDA and CDR2 SQIVND (reference sequence). Trimming removed 3 bases from V and 9 bases from J, with 15 bases in between. This CDR3 spans 14 amino acids. CDR3 loop: CASSMRQGYGPQHF. In DNA form, the CDR3 reads TGTGCCAGTAGTATGAGGCAGGGCTATGGGCCCCAGCATTTT.

The V gene is TRBV9, the J gene TRBJ1-4, with D possibly being TRBD1 (5 bases). V was trimmed by 4 bases and J by 5 bases, leaving 15 bases between them. Germline values: CDR1 SGDLS, CDR2 YYNGEE. The CDR3 contains 15 residues. CDR3: CASSPRSGGNEKLFF. The CDR3 DNA follows: TGTGCCAGCAGCCCCCGGAGTGGGGGGAATGAAAAACTGTTTTTT. The full variable domain, with the rest looked up from reference TRBV9 and TRBJ1-4, is DSGVTQTPKHLITATGQRVTLRCSPRSGDLSVYWYQQSLDQGLQFLIQYYNGEERAKGNILERFSAQQFPDLHSELNLSSLELGDSALYFCASSPRSGGNEKLFFGSGTQLSVL.

The table lists this clone with a few counts. Here the CDR3 DNA reads TGTGCCAGCAGTGAGGCTATGGACAGCCGCTACAATGAGCAGTTCTTC. It translates to CASSEAMDSRYNEQFF. The rearrangement joins TRBV6-1 to TRBJ2-1; the D gene is possibly TRBD1 (6 bases). The germline gives CDR1 MNHNS, CDR2 SASEGT. Trimming shortened V by 3 bases and J by 3 bases, and 15 bases separated the two germline ends. The CDR3 totals 16 residues.

This chain links TRBV30 with TRBJ1-1, with 8 nucleotides matching TRBD1. Trimming at V came to 5 bases and at J to 3 bases, leaving 5 bases not matched to a gene. The CDR3 runs to 13 residues. CDR1 and CDR2 from the germline V gene are GTSNPN and SVGIG (reference sequence). CDR3 sequence: CAWGQGLDTEAFF. CDR3 in DNA: TGTGCCTGGGGACAGGGATTGGACACTGAAGCTTTCTTT.

V is TRBV15 and J is TRBJ2-5, with TRBD2 identical over 8 bases. In germline, CDR1 is LNHNV, CDR2 YYDKDF (reference sequence). The trim removed 2 bases at V and 8 bases at J, leaving 13 bases unmatched. The CDR3 is 16 residues long. CDR3 loop: CATSRSVGGGSGTQYF. CDR3 DNA sequence: TGTGCCACCAGCAGAAGCGTCGGGGGGGGTTCAGGAACCCAGTACTTC. Supplemented by reference TRBV15 and TRBJ2-5, the full variable domain reads DAMVIQNPRYQVTQFGKPVTLSCSQTLNHNVMYWYQQKSSQAPKLLFHYYDKDFNNEADTPDNFQSRRPNTSFCFLDIRSPGLGDTAMYLCATSRSVGGGSGTQYFGPGTRLLVL.

The chain is built from TRBV27 and TRBJ2-5; the D gene is possibly TRBD1 (5 bases). Germline V lookup: CDR1 MNHEY, CDR2 SMNVEV (reference sequence). The V and J ends lost 4 bases and 4 bases respectively, with 16 bases between them. CDR3 length: 15 amino acids. The CDR3 sequence is CASSYGATGVETQYF. The DNA for the CDR3 is TGTGCCAGCAGTTATGGGGCAACTGGGGTAGAGACCCAGTACTTC.

The J gene is TRBJ2-2, the V gene TRBV19, with TRBD2 as a possible D gene (7 bases). This CDR3 comprises 14 residues. Germline V lookup: CDR1 LNHDA, CDR2 SQIVND (reference sequence). Deletions cut 8 bases from V and 0 bases from J, with 10 bases between. The CDR3 sequence is CASGGAPNTGELFF. Here the CDR3 DNA reads TGTGCCAGTGGGGGGGCCCCGAACACCGGGGAGCTGTTTTTT.

This rearrangement joins TRBV7-2 to TRBJ2-1; 9 bases line up with TRBD2. The germline V gene encodes CDR1 SGHTA and CDR2 FQGNSA. V was pared by 2 bases and J by 3 bases, with 5 bases of the junction left unmatched. The length of the CDR3 is 16 residues. The CDR3 DNA is TGTGCCAGCAGCTTAAGAGCTAGCGGGGTCTACAATGAGCAGTTCTTC. Translated, it gives CASSLRASGVYNEQFF.

This chain connects TRBV2 to TRBJ2-3; tentatively, D is TRBD2 (5 bases). Trimming cost V 1 base and J 2 bases, with 10 bases left between them. This CDR3 has 15 amino acids. From germline, CDR1 is SNHLY and CDR2 FYNNEI. The CDR3 loop reads CASSEGGLLTDTQYF. In DNA, the CDR3 is TGTGCCAGCAGTGAAGGCGGGCTACTCACAGATACGCAGTATTTT.

The chain combines TRBV15 with TRBJ1-1; no definite D call. This CDR3 is built from 15 residues. Germline-derived CDR1 and CDR2 are LNHNV and YYDKDF (reference sequence). The germline V and J ends were trimmed by 2 bases and 0 bases, with 10 bases remaining between them. CDR3 loop: CATSRWEAMNTEAFF. CDR3 DNA sequence: TGTGCCACCAGCAGATGGGAGGCCATGAACACTGAAGCTTTCTTT. Complete variable domain (other parts from reference TRBV15 and TRBJ1-1): DAMVIQNPRYQVTQFGKPVTLSCSQTLNHNVMYWYQQKSSQAPKLLFHYYDKDFNNEADTPDNFQSRRPNTSFCFLDIRSPGLGDTAMYLCATSRWEAMNTEAFFGQGTRLTVV.

This clone has a single count. The chain combines TRBV19 with TRBJ1-1; D unresolved. The CDR3 covers 15 residues. Germline values: CDR1 LNHDA, CDR2 SQIVND (reference sequence). Trimming stripped 5 bases from V and 2 bases from J, with 15 bases between. The CDR3 sequence is CASSPRETANTEAFF. As DNA, the CDR3 is TGTGCCAGTAGTCCTCGGGAGACGGCTAACACTGAAGCTTTCTTT. Looking up the rest from reference TRBV19 and TRBJ1-1 gives the full variable domain: DGGITQSPKYLFRKEGQNVTLSCEQNLNHDAMYWYRQDPGQGLRLIYYSQIVNDFQKGDIAEGYSVSREKKESFPLTVTSAQKNPTAFYLCASSPRETANTEAFFGQGTRLTVV.

This sequence joins TRBV6-2 or TRBV6-3 and TRBJ2-3; 9 nucleotides line up with TRBD2. Germline V gives CDR1 MNHEY, CDR2 SVGEGT. CDR3 length equals 15 residues. Germline trimming cut 2 bases from V and 4 bases from J; bases unmatched to any gene: 4. CDR3 in amino acids: CASSYAGGLADTQYF. For the CDR3, the DNA is TGTGCCAGCAGTTACGCGGGGGGGTTGGCAGATACGCAGTATTTT.

The CDR3 is CASAGQFSETQYF. The CDR3 nucleotides are TGTGCCAGTGCGGGGCAGTTTTCGGAGACCCAGTACTTC. This chain connects TRBV19 to TRBJ2-5, with a tentative D call TRBD2 (6 bases). The germline V gene encodes CDR1 LNHDA and CDR2 SQIVND (reference sequence). The CDR3 extends over 13 amino acids. V lost 8 bases to trimming and J lost 5 bases, with 15 bases between them.

The V and J genes are TRBV12-3 or TRBV12-4 and TRBJ2-2; TRBD2 might be the D (6 bases). This CDR3 spans 13 amino acids. V shed 3 bases and J shed 7 bases, with 9 bases lying between them. CDR3 sequence: CASSLGLNGELFF. DNA of the CDR3: TGTGCCAGCAGTTTGGGACTGAACGGGGAGCTGTTTTTT.

J is TRBJ1-2 and V is TRBV5-4; D remains ambiguous. V lost 5 bases and J lost 3, with 14 bases in between. The CDR3 covers 14 residues. The germline V gene has CDR1 SGHNT and CDR2 YYREEE (reference sequence). CDR3 nucleotides: TGTGCCAGCAGGGAGGATCATAAGGACTATGGCTACACCTTC. Translation gives CASREDHKDYGYTF.

The V call is TRBV7-2, the J call TRBJ2-1; 8 nucleotides line up with TRBD2. The germline V gene encodes CDR1 SGHTA and CDR2 FQGNSA. V lost 5 bases to trimming and J lost 12 bases; unmatched junction nucleotides: 9. The CDR3 covers 13 residues. The chain's CDR3 is CASSPRRAGGQFF. DNA of the CDR3: TGTGCCAGCAGCCCACGACGCGCGGGGGGGCAGTTCTTC.

The rearrangement uses TRBV28 and TRBJ1-1; D remains ambiguous. The CDR3 runs 14 residues. Germline CDR1 reads MDHEN; CDR2 reads SYDVKM. Trimming cost V 3 bases and J 0 bases, with 8 bases left between them. The CDR3 is CASSLVALNTEAFF. The CDR3 DNA follows: TGTGCCAGCAGTTTGGTAGCGCTGAACACTGAAGCTTTCTTT.